This T cell receptor (beta chain) derives from a study of T cells in severe cutaneous drug reactions. In the study overall: Patients in acute or recovery stage gave blister fluids/cells and PBMC.

The CDR3 loop spans 18 amino acids. Germline CDR1 and CDR2: SGHTA and FQGTGA. Notes on the study in general: In carbamazepine-induced Stevens-Johnson syndrome or toxic epidermal necrolysis, TRBV12-4 averaged roughly 35% in blister cells and about 5.1% in PBMC.

TCR subtype-specific primers in iRepertoire multiplex PCR prepared libraries for bulk and single-cell sequencing. TCRdb re-called the multiplex PCR reads, yielding one record per CDR3 amino acid sequence without DNA. The listing records just over 20,000 distinct CDR3 sequences. The patients sequenced had a carbamazepine-induced Stevens-Johnson syndrome or toxic epidermal necrolysis reaction. Regarding this clonotype: Its antigen is not known.

Sequences were obtained from PBMCs. V is TRBV7-3 and J is TRBJ2-3; TCRdb returns TRBD1, unconfirmable since there is no DNA. The receptor was derived from a human donor with toxic epidermal necrolysis, a severe cutaneous drug reaction. The CDR3 protein is CASSLQPGLAGTGATQYF.